This TCR beta chain was profiled in a study of cytomegalovirus exposure and HLA in healthy donors. Findings and limits, study-wide: Among the CMV-associated chains, three were confirmed in vitro as specific for CMV antigens. Later on, an analysis found that several of the most significant clusters appeared to be linked to common viral pathogens, which included parvovirus B19.

As concerns this clone: Its specificity is not known.

The V gene lost 1 base and the J gene lost 6 bases, with 9 bases spanning the gap. The CDR3 is made up of 14 amino acids. Germline CDR1 is SEHNR and CDR2 is FQNEAQ (reference sequence). The study ran its PCR with 60 Vbeta and 13 Jbeta primers. The table came from immunoSEQ multiplex PCR; TCRdb's copy has only in-frame clones and leaves some out. The sample contains about 100,000 clones, 74% of which appear only once. The J gene is TRBJ2-2, the V gene TRBV7-9; D may be TRBD2 (7 bases). The TCR originated in a woman in her thirties or forties in good health and CMV-seropositive. The specimen sequenced was PBMCs. The CDR3 region has the DNA TGTGCCAGCAGCTTAGGAGGGGGGGCCGGGGAGCTGTTTTTT. Translation gives CASSLGGGAGELFF.